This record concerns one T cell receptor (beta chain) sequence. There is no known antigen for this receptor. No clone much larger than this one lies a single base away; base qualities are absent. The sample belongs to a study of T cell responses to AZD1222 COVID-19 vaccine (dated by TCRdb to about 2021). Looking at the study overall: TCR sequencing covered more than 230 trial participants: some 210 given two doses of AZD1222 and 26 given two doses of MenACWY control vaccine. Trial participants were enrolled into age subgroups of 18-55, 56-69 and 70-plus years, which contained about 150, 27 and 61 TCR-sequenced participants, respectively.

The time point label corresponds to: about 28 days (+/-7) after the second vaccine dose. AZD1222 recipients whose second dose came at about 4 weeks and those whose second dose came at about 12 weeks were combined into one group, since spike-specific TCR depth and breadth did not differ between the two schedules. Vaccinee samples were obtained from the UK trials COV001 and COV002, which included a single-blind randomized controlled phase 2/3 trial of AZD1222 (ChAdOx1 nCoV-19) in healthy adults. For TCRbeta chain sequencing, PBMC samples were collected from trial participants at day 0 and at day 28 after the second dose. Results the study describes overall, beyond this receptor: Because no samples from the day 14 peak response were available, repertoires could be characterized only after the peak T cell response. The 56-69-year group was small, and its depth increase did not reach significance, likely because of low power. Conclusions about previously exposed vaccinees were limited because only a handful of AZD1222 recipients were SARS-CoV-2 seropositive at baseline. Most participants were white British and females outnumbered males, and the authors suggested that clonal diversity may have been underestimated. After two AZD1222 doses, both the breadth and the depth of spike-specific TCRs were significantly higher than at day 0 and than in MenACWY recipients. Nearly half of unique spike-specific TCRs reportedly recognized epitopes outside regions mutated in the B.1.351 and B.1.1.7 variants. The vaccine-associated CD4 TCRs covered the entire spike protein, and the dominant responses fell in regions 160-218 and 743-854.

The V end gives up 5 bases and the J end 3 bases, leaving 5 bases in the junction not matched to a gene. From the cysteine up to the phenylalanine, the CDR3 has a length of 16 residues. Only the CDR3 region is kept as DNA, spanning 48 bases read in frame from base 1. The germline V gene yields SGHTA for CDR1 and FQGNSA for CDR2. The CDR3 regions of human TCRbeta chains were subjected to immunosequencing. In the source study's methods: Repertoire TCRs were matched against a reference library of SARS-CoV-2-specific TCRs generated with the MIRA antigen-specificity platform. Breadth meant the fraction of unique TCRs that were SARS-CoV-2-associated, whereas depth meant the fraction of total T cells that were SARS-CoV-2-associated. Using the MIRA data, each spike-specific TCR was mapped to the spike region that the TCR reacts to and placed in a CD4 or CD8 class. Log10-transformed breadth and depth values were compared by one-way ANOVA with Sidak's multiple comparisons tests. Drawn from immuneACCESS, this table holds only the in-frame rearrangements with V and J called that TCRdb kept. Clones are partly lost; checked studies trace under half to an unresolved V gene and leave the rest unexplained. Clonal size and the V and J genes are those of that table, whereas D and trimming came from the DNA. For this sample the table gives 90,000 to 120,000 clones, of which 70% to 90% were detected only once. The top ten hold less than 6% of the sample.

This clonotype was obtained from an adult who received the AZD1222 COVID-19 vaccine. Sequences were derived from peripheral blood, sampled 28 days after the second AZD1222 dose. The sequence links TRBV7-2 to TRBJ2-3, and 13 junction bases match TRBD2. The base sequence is TGTGCCAGCAGCCTTCGGACTAGCGGGAGTACAGATACGCAGTATTTT. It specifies CASSLRTSGSTDTQYF. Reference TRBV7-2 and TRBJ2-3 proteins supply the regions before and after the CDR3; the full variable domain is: GAGVSQSPSNKVTEKGKDVELRCDPISGHTALYWYRQSLGQGLEFLIYFQGNSAPDKSGLPSDRFSAERTGGSVSTLTIQRTQQEDSAVYLCASSLRTSGSTDTQYFGPGTRLTVL.